These 16 T cell receptor beta chains share one sample of origin, sequenced in a study of blood T cell repertoires in COVID-19. TCRdb's table, derived via immunoSEQ multiplex PCR, lists solely in-frame clones and lacks some. This table holds 200,000 or so clones, approximately 82% found once. The sample consisted of peripheral blood. Receptor source: a man aged 35-49 years who had recovered from COVID-19.

The V and J genes are TRBV11-3 and TRBJ2-7; TRBD1 is a possible D gene (5 bases). Germline V lookup: CDR1 SGHNT, CDR2 YENEEA. Trimming took off 4 bases at V and 2 bases at J, with 15 bases between the two ends. The CDR3 has 15 residues. The CDR3 DNA reads TGTGCCAGCAGCTCCCAACCCCAAGGGGCCTACGAGCAGTACTTC. This codes for CASSSQPQGAYEQYF.

This clone was counted only a few times. The chain employs TRBV2 and TRBJ2-7; D remains ambiguous. Germline V gene sequence: CDR1 SNHLY, CDR2 FYNNEI. Deletions cut 2 bases from V and 5 bases from J, with 7 bases between. There are 12 residues in the CDR3. CDR3 residues: CASSETRDEQYF. CDR3 sequence (DNA): TGTGCCAGCAGTGAAACCCGGGACGAGCAGTACTTC.

This clone was counted between two and nine times. This rearrangement joins TRBV30 to TRBJ2-1; 8 positions match TRBD2. The germline V gene has CDR1 GTSNPN and CDR2 SVGIG (reference sequence). CDR3 size: 14 residues. DNA of the CDR3: TGTGCGACGGAATCCGGACTAGCCCCATCGGCGCAGTTCTTC. Translation: CATESGLAPSAQFF.

This clone was seen only a few times. The chain has TRBV5-6 and TRBJ2-7, with 10 bases matching TRBD1. This CDR3 region has 14 residues. The germline V gene encodes CDR1 SGHDT and CDR2 YYEEEE. Germline trimming cut 4 bases from V and 2 bases from J; bases unmatched to any gene: 3. CDR3 bases: TGTGCCAGCAGCGGTGGACAGGGGGCCTACGAGCAGTACTTC. This codes for CASSGGQGAYEQYF.

V usage is TRBV21-1 and J usage is TRBJ2-1; TRBD1 is the table's D call, not checked against the DNA. TRBV21-1 is tagged as a pseudogene. The CDR3 loop spans 13 amino acids. The CDR3 reads CASSPDRLGEQFF. Here the CDR3 DNA reads TGTGCCAGCAGTCCGGACAGGTTGGGCGAGCAGTTCTTC.

The chain is built from TRBV4-2 and TRBJ2-3; 9 nucleotides agree with TRBD1. The CDR3 has 17 amino acids. V was pared by 3 bases and J by 2 bases, with 9 bases of the junction left unmatched. Germline CDR1 LGHNA, CDR2 YNFKEQ. CDR3 sequence: CASSQLGTGIPTDTQYF. The CDR3 DNA sequence: TGTGCCAGCAGCCAGCTGGGGACAGGGATCCCCACAGATACGCAGTATTTT.

The chain combines TRBV7-2 with TRBJ1-1; perhaps TRBD1 as D (6 bases). The CDR3 consists of 15 residues. V was shortened by 3 bases and J by 0 bases, with 11 bases between the two germline ends. The germline V gene encodes CDR1 SGHTA and CDR2 FQGNSA. The CDR3 protein is CASSFLGAMNTEAFF. Written as DNA, the CDR3 is TGTGCCAGCAGCTTCCTGGGGGCCATGAACACTGAAGCTTTCTTT.

Worth noting for this clone: At the DNA level, this CDR3 is encoded by other sequences in the same sample as well. The chain is built from TRBV9 and TRBJ2-3, with D possibly being TRBD2 (5 bases). Trimming shortened V by 2 bases and J by 3 bases, and 13 bases separated the two germline ends. Germline values: CDR1 SGDLS, CDR2 YYNGEE. The CDR3 totals 15 residues. The chain's CDR3 is CASSVVGDGTDTQYF. CDR3 in DNA: TGTGCCAGCAGCGTTGTGGGAGACGGGACAGATACGCAGTATTTT.

V and J are TRBV27 and TRBJ1-2; TRBD1 matches at 10 bases. In germline, CDR1 is MNHEY, CDR2 SMNVEV (reference sequence). V was clipped by 8 bases and J by 5 bases; unmatched bases: 14. The CDR3 has 16 amino acids. The CDR3 is CASHPDRTGGGYGYTF. The DNA of the CDR3 is TGTGCCAGCCATCCGGATAGGACAGGGGGGGGGTATGGCTACACCTTC.

In the case of this clone: The sample has other DNA sequences that encode this CDR3 too. The CDR3, as DNA: TGTGCCAGTAGTATCCTGCGGGGTAACACTGAAGCTTTCTTT. Protein: CASSILRGNTEAFF. The V and J genes are TRBV19 and TRBJ1-1; no firm D call. Germline-derived CDR1 and CDR2 are LNHDA and SQIVND (reference sequence). The V and J ends lost 3 bases and 2 bases respectively, with 10 bases between them. The CDR3 covers 14 residues.

This rearrangement joins TRBV12-3 or TRBV12-4 to TRBJ2-7, with TRBD1 identical over 7 bases. Trimming at V came to 5 bases and at J to 5 bases, leaving 6 bases not matched to a gene. CDR3 length: 13 residues. Here the CDR3 reads CASSLKGAHEQYF. CDR3 nucleotide sequence: TGTGCCAGCAGTCTTAAGGGGGCCCACGAGCAGTACTTC.

This chain links TRBV6-2 or TRBV6-3 with TRBJ2-7; 8 bases map to TRBD1. J lost 2 bases, V lost 2 bases, and 5 bases had no gene match. The CDR3 spans 15 residues. Germline values: CDR1 MNHEY, CDR2 SVGEGT. The CDR3 region is CASSYRGQGPYEQYF. CDR3 in DNA: TGTGCCAGCAGTTACAGAGGACAGGGTCCCTACGAGCAGTACTTC.

The chain recombines TRBV11-2 with TRBJ2-7; 7 bases align to TRBD1. The V segment lost 5 bases and the J segment 6 bases; nucleotides outside the gene matches: 10. This CDR3 has 14 amino acids. Looked up from germline, CDR1 is SGHAT and CDR2 is FQNNGV. The CDR3, as DNA: TGTGCCAGCAGCACCTACCTACAGGGGATCGAGCAGTACTTC. Its protein is CASSTYLQGIEQYF.

The chain carries TRBV7-8 and TRBJ1-5; a weak D match, TRBD1 (6 bases). This CDR3 comprises 15 residues. Trimming left V 3 bases short and J 3 bases short, with 12 bases between. The germline CDR1 and CDR2 sequences are SGHVS and FQNEAQ. The CDR3 DNA reads TGTGCCAGCAGCTTGATTTACAGGGCCAATCAGCCCCAGCATTTT. Its protein is CASSLIYRANQPQHF. The entire variable domain, with the rest obtained from reference TRBV7-8 and TRBJ1-5, is as follows: GAGVSQSPRYKVAKRGQDVALRCDPISGHVSLFWYQQALGQGPEFLTYFQNEAQLDKSGLPSDRFFAERPEGSVSTLKIQRTQQEDSAVYLCASSLIYRANQPQHFGDGTRLSIL.

The chain employs TRBV5-8 and TRBJ1-2, with 8 nucleotides matching TRBD1. Germline V CDR1 and CDR2: SGHTS, YDEGEE. The CDR3 runs 15 residues. Trimming removed 2 bases from V and 4 bases from J; junction bases left unmatched: 7. DNA of the CDR3: TGTGCCAGCAGCTTAGCAGGGGGCGCCGGCTATGGCTACACCTTC. Protein: CASSLAGGAGYGYTF.

This chain joins TRBV5-1 and TRBJ1-2; no clear D. CDR3 length: 14 residues. The germline V gene encodes CDR1 SGHRS and CDR2 YFSETQ. V was cut by 0 bases and J by 7 bases, with 13 bases left in between. This CDR3 reads CASSLGSSGGGYTF. The CDR3 DNA reads as TGCGCCAGCAGCTTGGGCTCTTCCGGCGGTGGCTACACCTTC.